Listed below are T cell receptor beta chains from one sample, sequenced in a study of T cells in Graves' hyperthyroidism and ophthalmopathy. TCRdb re-derived calls from the multiplex PCR reads in MiXCR, one entry per CDR3 protein. The table includes approximately 600,000 distinct CDR3 sequences, less than 25% detected once. The sample consisted of blood. The source of these receptors is a man aged 30-40 years with Graves' ophthalmopathy. Each CDR3 is given with its conserved first and last residue. The D gene is left open where the match is weak. Not every row has a clone size; where given, it reads once, few, many or a size class.

TRBJ1-5,TRBD1,14,TRBV10-3,few,TGTGCCACACGAAAGACAGGGGATGATCAGCCCCAGCATTTT,CATRKTGDDQPQHF
TRBJ1-4,TRBD1,15,TRBV2,many,TGTGCCAGCAGTCCTACAGGGGCCCGCGGTGAAAAACTGTTTTTT,CASSPTGARGEKLFF
TRBJ2-3,TRBD1,14,TRBV28,NA,TGTGCCAGTACCGGGACAGATTACCTCGATACGCAGTATTTT,CASTGTDYLDTQYF
TRBJ1-1,NA,12,TRBV20-1,NA,TGCAGTGCTAGGGACAGCTCAACTGAAGCTTTCTTT,CSARDSSTEAFF
TRBJ1-1,TRBD1,15,TRBV19,NA,TGTGCCAGTAGTAAGGGACAGAGCCTGAACACTGAAGCTTTCTTT,CASSKGQSLNTEAFF
TRBJ2-7,TRBD2,14,TRBV7-8,few,TGTGCCAGCAGCTTTTGGGGGAGGGTGTACGAGCAGTACTTC,CASSFWGRVYEQYF
TRBJ2-7,NA,13,TRBV28,few,TGTGCCAGCAGTTTGAGACTGGGGCACGAGCAGTACTTC,CASSLRLGHEQYF
TRBJ1-2,NA,14,TRBV7-2,many,TGTGCCAGCAGCCTATCGACGGGAAACTATGGCTACACCTTC,CASSLSTGNYGYTF
TRBJ2-1,NA,13,TRBV30,many,TGTGCCTGTACGACAGGCTCCTACAATGAGCAGTTCTTC,CACTTGSYNEQFF
TRBJ1-6,NA,13,TRBV7-9,NA,TGTGCCAGCAGCTTAGAACAGATTTCACCCCTCCACTTT,CASSLEQISPLHF
TRBJ2-4,NA,14,TRBV20-1,many,TGCAGTGCTAGTAGGGAGGTTGGCAAAAACATTCAGTACTTC,CSASREVGKNIQYF
TRBJ2-7,TRBD1,14,TRBV5-5,few,TGTGCCAGCACCAGACAGGGGGGAACCTACGAGCAGTACTTC,CASTRQGGTYEQYF
TRBJ2-6,NA,17,TRBV7-8,few,TGTGCCAGCAGCTTAGTAGGCGGTCTCTCTGGGGCCAACGTCCTGACTTTC,CASSLVGGLSGANVLTF
TRBJ2-7,NA,17,TRBV9,NA,TGTGCCAGCAGCGTTCAAGAAACTCCATCGGGGTCCTACGAGCAGTACTTC,CASSVQETPSGSYEQYF
TRBJ2-7,NA,12,TRBV28,NA,TGTGCCAGCAGTACCGGGAACTACGAGCAGTACTTC,CASSTGNYEQYF
TRBJ1-5,NA,13,TRBV12-3/TRBV12-4,NA,TGTGCCAGCAGGGACCTCTCTAATCAGCCCCAGCATTTT,CASRDLSNQPQHF
TRBJ1-6,TRBD1,18,TRBV14,NA,TGTGCCAGCAGCTTAGTTAAGGGGCCGGACAGGGTCGGATCACCCCTCCACTTT,CASSLVKGPDRVGSPLHF
TRBJ1-6,NA,17,TRBV15,few,TGTGCCACCAGCAGAGATCAAAGGACGATCTCCCAATCACCCCTCCACTTT,CATSRDQRTISQSPLHF
TRBJ2-7,NA,12,TRBV5-1,few,TGCGCCAGCAGCACCTCAGAATCCGAGCAGTACTTC,CASSTSESEQYF
TRBJ2-6,NA,16,TRBV29-1,NA,TGCAGCGTCCCCCAGCGGACATCCTCTGGGGCCAACGTCCTGACTTTC,CSVPQRTSSGANVLTF
TRBJ2-5,TRBD2,15,TRBV24-1,few,TGTGCCACCAGTGGCACCGGGACTATTGGGGAGACCCAGTACTTC,CATSGTGTIGETQYF
TRBJ1-1,NA,13,TRBV6-1,many,TGTGCCAGCAGTAGGGACACCAACGCTGAAGCTTTCTTT,CASSRDTNAEAFF
TRBJ1-5,NA,13,TRBV2,many,TGTGCCAGCAGTGTGTCAGTAAATCAGCCCCAGCATTTT,CASSVSVNQPQHF
TRBJ1-1,TRBD1,14,TRBV19,few,TGTGCCACAAGCCGACAGGGCTTAGACACTGAAGCTTTCTTT,CATSRQGLDTEAFF
TRBJ1-4,NA,14,TRBV4-1,NA,TGCGCCAGCAGCCAAGATCTGGCAGAAGAAAAACTGTTTTTT,CASSQDLAEEKLFF
TRBJ2-7,NA,14,TRBV20-1,few,TGCAGTGTTTTAGGACAGTCAAATTCCTACGAGCAGTACTTC,CSVLGQSNSYEQYF
TRBJ2-7,NA,16,TRBV10-3,few,TGTGCCAGCAGCTCATTACCGGGACCGGAACTCTACGAGCAGTACTTC,CASSSLPGPELYEQYF
TRBJ2-2,TRBD2,15,TRBV13,NA,TGTGCCAGCAGCGCCCGGGGGGGAAACACCGGGGAGCTGTTTTTT,CASSARGGNTGELFF
TRBJ2-1,NA,14,TRBV7-2,many,TGTGCCAGCAGCTTAGCAGGTCTCTTCAATGAGCAGTTCTTC,CASSLAGLFNEQFF
TRBJ1-1,TRBD1,15,TRBV6-2/TRBV6-3,many,TGTGCCAGCAGCTATCGGGACAGCTTGAACACTGAAGCTTTCTTT,CASSYRDSLNTEAFF
TRBJ2-1,NA,14,TRBV11-3,many,TGTGCCAGCAGCTTGTCAGGTAGCATAAATGAGCAGTTCTTC,CASSLSGSINEQFF
TRBJ2-3,TRBD2,15,TRBV28,many,TGTGCCAGCAGAATTAGCGGGAGGGCCGTAGATACGCAGTATTTT,CASRISGRAVDTQYF
TRBJ2-7,TRBD2,16,TRBV28,many,TGTGCCAGCAGCTCCGGGGCTAGCGGAAACCTCTACGAGCAGTACTTC,CASSSGASGNLYEQYF
TRBJ1-1,NA,15,TRBV25-1,NA,TGTGCCAGCAGTGAATGGCCACAGGGGAACACTGAAGCTTTCTTT,CASSEWPQGNTEAFF
TRBJ1-2,TRBD1,15,TRBV3-1,NA,TGTGCCAGCAGCCAAGAACGGACAGGGGCATATGGCTACACCTTC,CASSQERTGAYGYTF
TRBJ1-1,TRBD1,15,TRBV6-1,few,TGTGCCAGCAGTTTACGACAGGGAAGGGTGACTGAAGCTTTCTTT,CASSLRQGRVTEAFF
TRBJ2-2,TRBD2,18,TRBV28,many,TGTGCCAGCAGTTCCGCCGAGTTGCTAGCGGGAGGGGCCGGGGAGCTGTTTTTT,CASSSAELLAGGAGELFF
TRBJ2-1,NA,13,TRBV19,NA,TGTGCCAGTAGTATAGATCCCCGCGGAGAGCAGTTCTTC,CASSIDPRGEQFF
TRBJ2-3,TRBD1,15,TRBV28,many,TGTGCCAGCAGCACCGGACAGGGGAACACAGATACGCAGTATTTT,CASSTGQGNTDTQYF
TRBJ1-1,NA,13,TRBV15,NA,TGTGCCACCAGCAGAGTCCCAGGGACTCAAGCTTTCTTT,CATSRVPGTQAFF
TRBJ2-5,NA,16,TRBV4-1,once,TGCGCCAGCAGCCCCGGTGGAGGGGGCAGGGTGGAGACCCAGTACTTC,CASSPGGGGRVETQYF
TRBJ2-4,NA,15,TRBV18,NA,TGTGCCAGCTCACCGCCGACTCTAGCCAAAAACATTCAGTACTTC,CASSPPTLAKNIQYF
TRBJ1-1,NA,12,TRBV28,many,TGTGCCAGCAGTCCCCCCTACACTGAAGCTTTCTTT,CASSPPYTEAFF
TRBJ2-1,TRBD1,16,TRBV5-8,NA,TGTGCCAGCAGCTGGATACATCGGGACAGTCTGGATGAGCAGTTCTTC,CASSWIHRDSLDEQFF
TRBJ2-7,TRBD2,15,TRBV3-1,few,TGTGCCAGCAGCCAGGAAACCGGGGACTACTACGAGCAGTACTTC,CASSQETGDYYEQYF
TRBJ2-7,TRBD2,14,TRBV6-1,NA,TGTGCCAGCAGCTCCAAAGCGGGGGTGAACGAGCAGTACTTC,CASSSKAGVNEQYF
TRBJ1-3,NA,15,TRBV2,NA,TGTGCCAGCAGTGAAAGGAGGGACCGGGGAAACACCATATATTTT,CASSERRDRGNTIYF
TRBJ1-1,TRBD1,17,TRBV7-2,many,TGTGCCAGCAGCTCCCGGGACAGGGATCCCCTGAACACTGAAGCTTTCTTT,CASSSRDRDPLNTEAFF